This paragraph covers one TCR beta chain sequence. The antigen is undetermined. CDR3 length equals 17 residues. V lost 3 bases to trimming and J lost 4 bases; unmatched junction nucleotides: 13. In germline, CDR1 is ENHRY, CDR2 SYGVKD. Using immunoSEQ multiplex PCR, the repertoire was profiled, and TCRdb retains in-frame clones only, with some absent. The table has around 62,000 clones, 70% to 90% seen once. Time point described: week 11, during vaccination. Mutant IDH1 20-mer peptide, at 300 ug, made up each vaccine dose, with topical imiquimod. The sample belongs to a study of a mutant IDH1 vaccine in newly diagnosed glioma. Study-level information: Vaccination was launched 4-6 weeks after radiotherapy alone, or with temozolomide cycles. Treated patients comprised about 60% males and 37.5% females, mean age roughly 44 years. Those enrolled had earlier been treated with radiotherapy, temozolomide, or both, mostly both. Study-wide results and caveats: Alterations occurring in top peripheral T cell clonotypes seemed unrelated to pseudoprogression.

The chain employs TRBV10-3 and TRBJ1-2; 8 nucleotides align to TRBD1. Here the sequenced sample was PBMCs, taken from a glioma patient whose treatment included an IDH1 peptide vaccine. This clonotype originated in a man between 35 and 55 years old with glioma. The CDR3 sequence: CAISDSVWTGSVYGYTF. CDR3 nucleotide sequence: TGTGCCATCAGTGATTCGGTCTGGACAGGGTCAGTCTATGGCTACACCTTC.